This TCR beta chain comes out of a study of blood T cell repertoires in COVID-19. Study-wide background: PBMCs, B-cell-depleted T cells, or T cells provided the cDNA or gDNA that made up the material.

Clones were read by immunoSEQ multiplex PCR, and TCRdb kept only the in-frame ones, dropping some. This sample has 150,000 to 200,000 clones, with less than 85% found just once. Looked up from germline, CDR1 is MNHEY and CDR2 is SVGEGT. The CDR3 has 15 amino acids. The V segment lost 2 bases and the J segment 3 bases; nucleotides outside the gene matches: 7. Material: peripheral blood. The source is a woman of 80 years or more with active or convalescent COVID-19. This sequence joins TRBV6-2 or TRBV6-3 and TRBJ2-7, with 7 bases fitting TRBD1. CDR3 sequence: CASSYVVTGSYEQYF. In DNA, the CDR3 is TGTGCCAGCAGTTACGTGGTGACAGGGAGCTACGAGCAGTACTTC.